The entry below describes one T cell receptor beta chain. This sample is drawn from a study of identical twins. Addition of a universal primer site occurred through template switching, and cDNA carried unique molecular identifiers. Each CDR3 protein gets one entry after TCRdb re-called the 5' RACE reads with MiXCR. This sample has about 700,000 distinct CDR3 sequences, with roughly 8% found just once. V shed 4 bases and J 13 bases; nucleotides not matched to a gene: 11. There are 14 residues in the CDR3. Germline-derived CDR1 and CDR2 are GTSNPN and SVGIG (reference sequence). The same sample was also used in a study of yellow fever vaccine responses in identical twins.

The chain is built from TRBV30 and TRBJ2-1; 12 bases map to TRBD2. This clonotype was sampled from a woman aged 18 to 35 in good health. Sequenced sample: PBMCs. The CDR3 is CAWMRLAGGPTQFF. The DNA for the CDR3 is TGTGCCTGGATGCGGCTAGCGGGGGGGCCGACCCAGTTCTTC.